The present T cell receptor beta chain was sequenced within a study of blood T cell repertoires in COVID-19. Across the whole study: The analysed material was cDNA or gDNA that came from T cells, B-cell-depleted T cells, or PBMCs.

Per the original methods: Reference gene primer amplification in the assay estimated nucleated cell counts. The data were produced by immunoSEQ multiplex PCR, yet TCRdb's version contains in-frame clones alone and is incomplete. The V and J calls and clone size are taken from that table; D and trimming were inferred from the DNA. The repertoire holds 46,000 or so clones, with around 86% as singletons. Sequencing input: peripheral blood. The receptor was derived from a man between 60 and 75 years old with active or convalescent COVID-19.

The CDR3 spells CASSYTGATEAFF. As DNA, the CDR3 is TGTGCCAGCAGTTACACAGGGGCCACTGAAGCTTTCTTT. The V and J genes are TRBV7-9 and TRBJ1-1; TRBD1 aligns across 7 bases. The CDR3 length is 13 residues. With 6 bases clipped from V and 4 bases from J, the junction kept 5 bases outside the gene matches. Per germline, CDR1 SEHNR and CDR2 FQNEAQ (reference sequence).